These T cell receptor beta chains were read from a single sample in a study of identical twins. TCRdb reprocessed the 5' RACE reads via MiXCR and lists one record per CDR3 protein. The table shows 240,000 or so distinct CDR3 sequences, with roughly 13% occurring only once. These sequences were also reported in another study, on yellow fever vaccine responses in identical twins.

Sequenced: memory (CD45RO+) T cells sorted from blood. All receptors come from a young woman in good health. Each CDR3 is given with its conserved first and last residue. D genes are given only for firm matches. Clone sizes are given selectively: once, few, many, or a class where the clone is expanded.

NA	13	TRBV29-1	TRBJ1-1	NA	TGCAGCGTTACAGGATTGGTGAACACTGAAGCTTTCTTT	CSVTGLVNTEAFF
TRBD1	14	TRBV12-3/TRBV12-4	TRBJ2-7	NA	TGTGCCAGCAGGAGCACAGGGGGCGCTTACGAGCAGTACTTC	CASRSTGGAYEQYF
NA	15	TRBV16	TRBJ1-4	many	TGTGCCAGCAGCCAATCGGGGGCAACTAATGAAAAACTGTTTTTT	CASSQSGATNEKLFF
NA	15	TRBV11-2	TRBJ2-5	NA	TGTGCCAGCAGCCCAGTCCTGCCCGGCGTAGAGACCCAGTACTTC	CASSPVLPGVETQYF
NA	15	TRBV15	TRBJ2-1	few	TGTGCCACCAGCAGAGATGCCCGGCCGGACAATGAGCAGTTCTTC	CATSRDARPDNEQFF
NA	15	TRBV4-1	TRBJ2-7	many	TGCGCCAGCAGCCTTTTCTATGGAAATCAGTACGAGCAGTACTTC	CASSLFYGNQYEQYF
NA	14	TRBV6-5	TRBJ2-7	many	TGTGCCAGCAGTAACTCTTTACGACACGGCGAGCAGTACTTC	CASSNSLRHGEQYF
TRBD1	12	TRBV28	TRBJ2-4	NA	TGTGCCAGCAGTCCGCCGACAGGGTTAGAATACTTC	CASSPPTGLEYF
NA	15	TRBV7-2	TRBJ2-7	few	TGTGCCAGCAGCCTACGGAGAGGGGGGGGCTACGAGCAGTACTTC	CASSLRRGGGYEQYF
NA	16	TRBV5-1	TRBJ1-3	many	TGCGCCAGCAGCTTGGAAACCTTAAACTCTGGAAACACCATATATTTT	CASSLETLNSGNTIYF
NA	14	TRBV7-9	TRBJ1-5	NA	TGTGCCAGCAGCTTAGGGATCGGAGATCAGCCCCAGCATTTT	CASSLGIGDQPQHF
TRBD2	15	TRBV5-1	TRBJ2-2	NA	TGCGCCAGCAGCCCTAGCGGGTCTTTCACCGGGGAGCTGTTTTTT	CASSPSGSFTGELFF
TRBD2	12	TRBV29-1	TRBJ2-7	many	TGCAGCGTTGAAGGACTAGCTGACGAGCAGTACTTC	CSVEGLADEQYF
TRBD1	15	TRBV2	TRBJ2-1	many	TGTGCCAGCAGTCCCGGGACAGAAACCTACAATGAGCAGTTCTTC	CASSPGTETYNEQFF
TRBD1	12	TRBV20-1	TRBJ1-2	NA	TGCAGTGCAGCCCCCGGGACAGGCGGCTACACCTTC	CSAAPGTGGYTF
NA	16	TRBV12-3/TRBV12-4	TRBJ2-1	few	TGTGCCAGCAGTTTAGCATCGTCGTTATCCTACAATGAGCAGTTCTTC	CASSLASSLSYNEQFF
NA	12	TRBV7-3	TRBJ2-5	NA	TGTGCCAGCAGCCCGGATGGAGAGACCCAGTACTTC	CASSPDGETQYF
NA	14	TRBV29-1	TRBJ2-6	few	TGCAGCGTTGAAGGGGGAGCTGGGGCCAACGTCCTGACTTTC	CSVEGGAGANVLTF
NA	14	TRBV20-1	TRBJ2-7	many	TGCAGTGCTAGAGAGCCGGGACAAGACTACGAGCAGTACTTC	CSAREPGQDYEQYF
NA	15	TRBV2	TRBJ1-1	NA	TGTGCCAGCAGTGAATTAGTTGGCCCGAACACTGAAGCTTTCTTT	CASSELVGPNTEAFF
NA	16	TRBV4-1	TRBJ2-1	few	TGCGCCAGCACCCCTTCCCCTAGCGCCTCCTACAATGAGCAGTTCTTC	CASTPSPSASYNEQFF
NA	15	TRBV20-1	TRBJ2-5	NA	TGCAGTGCTAGAGATGATACGGGGCGCGGGGAGACCCAGTACTTC	CSARDDTGRGETQYF
NA	12	TRBV2	TRBJ2-3	few	TGTGCCAGCAGTGAAGCGGGGGCCGGGCGGAATTTT	CASSEAGAGRNF
TRBD2	18	TRBV4-3	TRBJ2-2	few	TGCGCCAGCAGCCAAGACATCAAGGCGGGAGGGTGGAGCGGGGAGCTGTTTTTT	CASSQDIKAGGWSGELFF
TRBD2	16	TRBV30	TRBJ2-1	NA	TGTGCCTGGAGTGCTCGACCGGGACTAGCGATGCATGAGCAGTTCTTC	CAWSARPGLAMHEQFF
NA	13	TRBV20-1	TRBJ2-7	few	TGCAGTGCTCCAAGGACAGCGGCCTACGAGCAGTACTTC	CSAPRTAAYEQYF
TRBD2	15	TRBV15	TRBJ2-3	many	TGTGCCACCAGCTGGACCGGGACTACCAAGGATACGCAGTATTTT	CATSWTGTTKDTQYF
NA	13	TRBV28	TRBJ1-1	many	TGTGCCAGCAGTCCTCCAGGGACCACTGAAGCTTTCTTT	CASSPPGTTEAFF
NA	14	TRBV18	TRBJ2-7	NA	TGTGCCAGCTCACCAGGGCGGGGACCCTACGAGCAGTACTTC	CASSPGRGPYEQYF
TRBD2	16	TRBV29-1	TRBJ2-3	NA	TGCAGCGCCGGGACTAGCGGGGGGGCGAGCACAGATACGCAGTATTTT	CSAGTSGGASTDTQYF
TRBD2	16	TRBV5-1	TRBJ2-1	few	TGCGCCAGCAGCCCTGGGGTTAGCGGGGGGGCTTTGGAGCAGTTCTTC	CASSPGVSGGALEQFF
NA	13	TRBV10-2	TRBJ2-7	NA	TGCGCCAGCAGGAGGGCAGAGATCTACGAGCAGTACTTC	CASRRAEIYEQYF
NA	15	TRBV7-2	TRBJ2-3	few	TGTGCCAGCAGCTTATCAGGAGCGACGGCAGATACGCAGTATTTT	CASSLSGATADTQYF
TRBD2	15	TRBV14	TRBJ2-3	few	TGTGCCAGCAGCCCGGGACTAGTAGGCACAGATACGCAGTATTTT	CASSPGLVGTDTQYF
NA	12	TRBV14	TRBJ1-2	few	TGTGCCAGCAGCCAGGGGGACTATGGCTACACCTTC	CASSQGDYGYTF
TRBD1	14	TRBV6-4	TRBJ2-2	many	TGTGCCAGCAGGACAGGGGGCGATACCGGGGAGCTGTTTTTT	CASRTGGDTGELFF
NA	14	TRBV6-1	TRBJ1-2	few	TGTGCCCACGGTGGATTAGTAGCTAACTATGGCTACACCTTC	CAHGGLVANYGYTF
NA	15	TRBV9	TRBJ1-3	NA	TGTGCCAGCAGCGTAGTTGACAGACCTGGAAACACCATATATTTT	CASSVVDRPGNTIYF
TRBD1	13	TRBV29-1	TRBJ2-1	few	TGCAGCGTTGATAAGGGGGCCCTCAATGAGCAGTTCTTC	CSVDKGALNEQFF
NA	13	TRBV6-1	TRBJ2-7	NA	TGTGCCAGCACAAAGGGTTTATCCTACGAGCAGTACTTC	CASTKGLSYEQYF
NA	17	TRBV21-1	TRBJ2-3	NA	TGTGCCAGCAGCAAACCCCCCGCCGGCGGGAGTGCAGATACGCAGTATTTT	CASSKPPAGGSADTQYF
NA	13	TRBV2	TRBJ2-1	many	TGTGCCAGCCTAAATGCGTCGGGAAGGGGGCAGTTCTTC	CASLNASGRGQFF
TRBD1	16	TRBV18	TRBJ2-2	few	TGTGCCAGCTCACCACCGGGACAGGGGGTTACCGGGGAGCTGTTTTTT	CASSPPGQGVTGELFF
NA	14	TRBV6-5	TRBJ2-7	few	TGTGCCAGCAGTTACTCGGGGAAGGGCTACGAGCAGTACTTC	CASSYSGKGYEQYF
NA	14	TRBV20-1	TRBJ1-1	NA	TGCAGTGCTATCCTAGGCAGTTTGAACACTGAAGCTTTCTTT	CSAILGSLNTEAFF
NA	14	TRBV4-2	TRBJ2-7	many	TGTGCCAGCAGCAGAAGGACTCCCCCCTACGAGCAGTACTTC	CASSRRTPPYEQYF
NA	15	TRBV5-1	TRBJ1-1	NA	TGCGCCAGCAGCTTGGGACAGGTGATGAACACTGAAGCTTTCTTT	CASSLGQVMNTEAFF
TRBD2	17	TRBV5-1	TRBJ2-7	few	TGCGCCAGCAGATCCAGACTAGCGGGGGGCCAATCCTACGAGCAGTACTTC	CASRSRLAGGQSYEQYF
NA	15	TRBV7-9	TRBJ2-7	few	TGTGCCAGCAGCTTAGGGGGGGCAGTCCTCTACGAGCAGTACTTC	CASSLGGAVLYEQYF
NA	14	TRBV28	TRBJ2-2	few	TGTGCCAGTATTGGTGACAGGAACACCGGGGAGCTGTTTTTT	CASIGDRNTGELFF
NA	12	TRBV12-3/TRBV12-4	TRBJ1-5	many	TGTGCCAGCAGGGGTAGCAATCAGCCCCAGCATTTT	CASRGSNQPQHF
NA	14	TRBV27	TRBJ2-2	many	TGTGCCAGCAGTAGTTCCGGGCACGGCGGGGAGCTGTTTTTT	CASSSSGHGGELFF
TRBD2	17	TRBV4-1	TRBJ2-3	NA	TGCGCCAGCAGCCAAGATGGAGCGGGGGAGAGCACAGATACGCAGTATTTT	CASSQDGAGESTDTQYF